This T cell receptor (beta chain) was documented in a study of cytomegalovirus exposure and HLA in healthy donors. Background on the study: Tens of millions of unique TCRs from HLA-typed donors were held in an early release of data. General observations from the study: Per a later analysis, about 18,000 TCR beta sequences showed association with HLA alleles at 0.05 false discovery rate.

Germline CDR1 and CDR2: MNHNS and SASEGT. Trimming pared 5 bases from V and 4 bases from J, leaving 14 bases between. The CDR3 consists of 14 residues. PCR was performed using 60 Vbeta and 13 Jbeta primers. Measured with immunoSEQ multiplex PCR; TCRdb has only the in-frame clones, and not every one. The table has a few hundred thousand clones, roughly 80% seen once. This clone was observed a single time. Its antigen is not identified. The clonotype comes from a girl aged 2 to 9 in good health and CMV-seronegative. Sequenced sample: PBMCs. The V gene is TRBV6-1, the J gene TRBJ1-2; a possible D gene is TRBD1 (5 bases). CDR3: CASSLSRDTYGYTF. CDR3 in DNA: TGTGCCAGCAGTCTATCCAGGGATACCTATGGCTACACCTTC.